This TCR beta chain was sequenced for a study of PD-L1 blockade in urothelial cancer. Clones were sequenced by immunoSEQ multiplex PCR, and TCRdb holds only the in-frame ones, with some missing. Of roughly 100,000 clones listed, 70% to 90% are singletons. The J segment lost 3 bases and the V segment lost 0 bases, leaving 7 bases of the junction unmatched. The CDR3 has 18 amino acids. Germline lookup yields CDR1 SGHTA and CDR2 FQGNSA. General observations from the study: Durable-benefit patients had greater expansion of tumor-associated blood clones at 3 weeks.

Note on this clone: Its antigen remains unknown.

Time point noted: pretreatment peripheral blood. Locally advanced or metastatic urothelial carcinoma was diagnosed in the patients. Sampling of each patient yielded between 1 and 8 specimens, collected pretreatment and on-treatment. The origin of this receptor is a woman aged 80 or over with urothelial cancer. The chain recombines TRBV7-2 with TRBJ2-2, with TRBD2 identical over 10 bases. The sample was PBMCs, taken around atezolizumab (anti-PD-L1) treatment. CDR3 sequence (DNA): TGTGCCAGCAGCTTAGCGCTTGATAGCGGGAGGCACACCGGGGAGCTGTTTTTT. Its protein product is CASSLALDSGRHTGELFF.